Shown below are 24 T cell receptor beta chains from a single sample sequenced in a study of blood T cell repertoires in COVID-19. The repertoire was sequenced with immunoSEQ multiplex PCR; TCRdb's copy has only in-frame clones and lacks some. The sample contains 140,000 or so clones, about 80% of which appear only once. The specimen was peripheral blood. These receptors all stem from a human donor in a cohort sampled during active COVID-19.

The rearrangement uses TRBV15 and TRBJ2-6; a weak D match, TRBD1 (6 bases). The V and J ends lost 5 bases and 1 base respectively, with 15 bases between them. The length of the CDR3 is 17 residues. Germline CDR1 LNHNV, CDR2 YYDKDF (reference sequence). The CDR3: CATSGYSGASGANVLTF. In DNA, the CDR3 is TGTGCCACCAGCGGATATTCAGGGGCTTCTGGGGCCAACGTCCTGACTTTC.

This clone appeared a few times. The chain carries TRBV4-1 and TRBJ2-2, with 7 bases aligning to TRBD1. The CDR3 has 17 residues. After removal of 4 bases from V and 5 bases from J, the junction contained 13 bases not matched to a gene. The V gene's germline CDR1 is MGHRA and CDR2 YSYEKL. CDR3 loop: CASSPSTYRGGTGELFF. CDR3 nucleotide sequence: TGCGCCAGCAGCCCGAGCACTTACAGGGGTGGGACCGGGGAGCTGTTTTTT.

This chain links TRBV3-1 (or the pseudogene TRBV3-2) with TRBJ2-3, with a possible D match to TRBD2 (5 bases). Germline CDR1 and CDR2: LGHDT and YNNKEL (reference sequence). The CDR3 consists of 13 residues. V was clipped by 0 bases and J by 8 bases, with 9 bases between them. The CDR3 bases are TGTGCCAGCAGCCAAGAAGCTCGGGGTACGCAGTATTTT. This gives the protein CASSQEARGTQYF.

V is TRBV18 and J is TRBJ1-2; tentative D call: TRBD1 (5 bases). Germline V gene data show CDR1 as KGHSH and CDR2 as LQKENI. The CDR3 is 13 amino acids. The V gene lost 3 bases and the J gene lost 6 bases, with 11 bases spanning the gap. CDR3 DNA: TGTGCCAGCTCACCCCTCAGGGAGGATGGCTACACCTTC. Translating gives CASSPLREDGYTF.

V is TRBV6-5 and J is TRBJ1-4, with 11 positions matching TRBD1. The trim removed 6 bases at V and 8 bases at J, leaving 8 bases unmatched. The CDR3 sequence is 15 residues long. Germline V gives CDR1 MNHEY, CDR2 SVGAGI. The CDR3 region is CASSIGQGAREKLFF. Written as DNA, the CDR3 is TGTGCCAGCAGCATCGGACAGGGGGCCAGGGAAAAACTGTTTTTT.

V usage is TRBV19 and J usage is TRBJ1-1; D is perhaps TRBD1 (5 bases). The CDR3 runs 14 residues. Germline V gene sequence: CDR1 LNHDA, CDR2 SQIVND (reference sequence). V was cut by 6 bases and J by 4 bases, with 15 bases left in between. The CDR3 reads CASSMVAGGTEAFF. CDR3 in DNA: TGTGCCAGTAGCATGGTGGCGGGGGGCACTGAAGCTTTCTTT.

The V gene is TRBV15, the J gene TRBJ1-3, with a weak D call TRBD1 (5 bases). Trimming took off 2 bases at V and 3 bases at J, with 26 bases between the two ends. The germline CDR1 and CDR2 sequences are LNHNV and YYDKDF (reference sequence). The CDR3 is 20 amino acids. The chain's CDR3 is CATSRKRGGTGGLFGNTIYF. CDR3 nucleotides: TGTGCCACCAGCAGAAAAAGAGGAGGGACCGGAGGACTCTTTGGAAACACCATATATTTT.

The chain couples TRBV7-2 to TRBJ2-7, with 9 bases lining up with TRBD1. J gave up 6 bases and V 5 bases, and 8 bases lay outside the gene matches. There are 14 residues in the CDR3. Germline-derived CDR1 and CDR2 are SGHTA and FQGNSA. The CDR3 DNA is TGTGCCAGCAGCCAGGGACAGGGTTCCGGCGAGCAGTACTTC. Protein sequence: CASSQGQGSGEQYF.

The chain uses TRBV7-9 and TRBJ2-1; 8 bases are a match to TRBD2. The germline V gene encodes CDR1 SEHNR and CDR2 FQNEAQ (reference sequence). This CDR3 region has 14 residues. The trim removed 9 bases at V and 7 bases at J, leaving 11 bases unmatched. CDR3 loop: CASKDGGAWNEQFF. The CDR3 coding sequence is TGTGCCAGTAAAGACGGGGGGGCCTGGAATGAGCAGTTCTTC.

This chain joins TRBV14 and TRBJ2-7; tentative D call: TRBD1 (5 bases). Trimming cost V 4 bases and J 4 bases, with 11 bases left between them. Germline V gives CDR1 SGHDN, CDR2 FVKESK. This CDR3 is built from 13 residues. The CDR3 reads CASSRQGLYEQYF. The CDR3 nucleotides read TGTGCCAGCAGCCGCCAGGGATTATACGAGCAGTACTTC.

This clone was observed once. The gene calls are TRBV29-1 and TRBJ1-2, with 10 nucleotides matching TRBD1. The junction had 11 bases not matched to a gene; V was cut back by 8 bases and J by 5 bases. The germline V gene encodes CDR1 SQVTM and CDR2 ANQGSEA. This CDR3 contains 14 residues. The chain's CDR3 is CSTGGQGRNYGYTF. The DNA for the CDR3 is TGCAGCACGGGGGGACAGGGGAGAAATTATGGCTACACCTTC.

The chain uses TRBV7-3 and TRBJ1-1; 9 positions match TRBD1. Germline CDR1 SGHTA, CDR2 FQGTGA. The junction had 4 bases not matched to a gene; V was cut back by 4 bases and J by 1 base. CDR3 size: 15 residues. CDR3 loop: CASSWTGAENTEAFF. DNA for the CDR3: TGTGCCAGCAGCTGGACAGGGGCGGAGAACACTGAAGCTTTCTTT.

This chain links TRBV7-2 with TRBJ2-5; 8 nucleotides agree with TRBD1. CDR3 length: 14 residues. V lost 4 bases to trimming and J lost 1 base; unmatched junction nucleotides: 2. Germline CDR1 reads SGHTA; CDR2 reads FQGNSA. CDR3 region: CASSYGTGQETQYF. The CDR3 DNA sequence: TGTGCCAGCAGCTACGGGACAGGCCAAGAGACCCAGTACTTC.

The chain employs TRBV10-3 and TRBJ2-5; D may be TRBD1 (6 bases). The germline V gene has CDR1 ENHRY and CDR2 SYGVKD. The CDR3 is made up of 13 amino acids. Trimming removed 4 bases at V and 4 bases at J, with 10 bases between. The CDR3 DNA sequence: TGTGCCATCAGTGCTGTCAGGGGAGAGACCCAGTACTTC. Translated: CAISAVRGETQYF.

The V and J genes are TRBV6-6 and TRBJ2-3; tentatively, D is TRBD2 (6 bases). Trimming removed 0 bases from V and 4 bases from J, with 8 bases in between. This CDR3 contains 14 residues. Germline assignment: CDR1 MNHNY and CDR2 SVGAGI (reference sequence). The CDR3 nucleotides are TGTGCCAGCAGTTACTCGCGGGGCGCAGATACGCAGTATTTT. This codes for CASSYSRGADTQYF.

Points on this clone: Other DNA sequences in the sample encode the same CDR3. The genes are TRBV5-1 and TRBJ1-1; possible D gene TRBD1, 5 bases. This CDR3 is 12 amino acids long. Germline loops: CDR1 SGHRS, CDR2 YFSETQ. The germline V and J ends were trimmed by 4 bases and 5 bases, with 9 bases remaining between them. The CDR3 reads CASSRGGTEAFF. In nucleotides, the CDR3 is TGCGCCAGCAGCCGCGGGGGGACTGAAGCTTTCTTT.

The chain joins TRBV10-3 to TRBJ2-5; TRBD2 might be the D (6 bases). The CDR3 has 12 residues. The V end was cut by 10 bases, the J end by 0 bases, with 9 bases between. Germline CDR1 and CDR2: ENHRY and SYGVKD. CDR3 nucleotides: TGTGCCACGCGGGGTGACCAAGAGACCCAGTACTTC. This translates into CATRGDQETQYF.

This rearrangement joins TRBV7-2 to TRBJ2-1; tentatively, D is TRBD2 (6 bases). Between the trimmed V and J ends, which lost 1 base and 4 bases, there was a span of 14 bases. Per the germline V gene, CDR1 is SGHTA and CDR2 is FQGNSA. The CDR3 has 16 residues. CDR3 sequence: CASSLGGVLAYNEQFF. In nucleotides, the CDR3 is TGTGCCAGCAGCTTAGGGGGGGTACTGGCTTACAATGAGCAGTTCTTC.

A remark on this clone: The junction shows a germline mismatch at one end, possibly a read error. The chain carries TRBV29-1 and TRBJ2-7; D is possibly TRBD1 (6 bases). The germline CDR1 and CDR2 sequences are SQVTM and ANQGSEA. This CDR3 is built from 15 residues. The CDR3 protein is CSVPNWETGSHEQYF. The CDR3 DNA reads TGCAGCGTCCCAAACTGGGAGACAGGCTCCCACGAGCAGTACTTC.

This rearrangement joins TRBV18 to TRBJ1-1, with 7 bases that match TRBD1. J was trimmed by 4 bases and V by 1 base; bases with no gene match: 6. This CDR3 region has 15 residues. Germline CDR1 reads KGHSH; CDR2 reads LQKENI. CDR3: CASSPQGAPGTEAFF. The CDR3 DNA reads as TGTGCCAGCTCACCACAGGGGGCGCCGGGCACTGAAGCTTTCTTT.

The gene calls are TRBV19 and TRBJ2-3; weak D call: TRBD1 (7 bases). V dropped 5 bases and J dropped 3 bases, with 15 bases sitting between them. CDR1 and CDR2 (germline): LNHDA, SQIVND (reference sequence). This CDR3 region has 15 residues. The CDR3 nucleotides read TGTGCCAGTAGTCATGGAGGGGGCCAGACAGATACGCAGTATTTT. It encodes CASSHGGGQTDTQYF. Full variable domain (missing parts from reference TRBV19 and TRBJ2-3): DGGITQSPKYLFRKEGQNVTLSCEQNLNHDAMYWYRQDPGQGLRLIYYSQIVNDFQKGDIAEGYSVSREKKESFPLTVTSAQKNPTAFYLCASSHGGGQTDTQYFGPGTRLTVL.

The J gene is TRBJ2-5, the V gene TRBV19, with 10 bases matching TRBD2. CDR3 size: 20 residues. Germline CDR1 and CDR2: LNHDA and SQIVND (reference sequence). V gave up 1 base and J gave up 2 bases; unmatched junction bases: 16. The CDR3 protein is CASSIGPAGGHFLVQETQYF. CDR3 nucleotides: TGTGCCAGTAGTATAGGACCAGCGGGGGGGCATTTTTTGGTACAAGAGACCCAGTACTTC.

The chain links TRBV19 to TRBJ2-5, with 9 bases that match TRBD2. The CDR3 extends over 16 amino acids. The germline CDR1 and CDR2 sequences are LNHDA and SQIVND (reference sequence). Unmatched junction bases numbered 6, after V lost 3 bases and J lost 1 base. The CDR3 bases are TGTGCCAGTAGTATCCCTAGCGGGAAAACCCAAGAGACCCAGTACTTC. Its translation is CASSIPSGKTQETQYF.

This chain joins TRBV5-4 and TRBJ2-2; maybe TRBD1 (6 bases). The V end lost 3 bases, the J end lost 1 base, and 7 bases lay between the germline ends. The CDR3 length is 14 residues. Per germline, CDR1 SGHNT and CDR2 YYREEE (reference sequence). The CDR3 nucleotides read TGTGCCAGCAGCTGGGGACAGAACACCGGGGAGCTGTTTTTT. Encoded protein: CASSWGQNTGELFF.